This T cell receptor beta chain was observed in a study of graft-versus-host responses after intestinal transplantation. Looking at the study overall: Among the recipients, transplants were multivisceral, liver-intestinal, or isolated intestinal. Induction with anti-thymocyte globulin, then tacrolimus and steroids for 2 to 3 years, was given to all recipients. Study-wide points: Present in recipient marrow, GvH clones included some that appeared first in ileum or blood. Elevated graft-versus-host to host-versus-graft clonal ratios in allografts were recorded for patients with graft-donor T cell macrochimerism.

The protocol was immunoSEQ multiplex PCR, while the TCRdb copy is restricted to in-frame clones and leaves out a portion. The repertoire holds approximately 9,000 clones, 92% seen once, with approximately 1.5% in the top ten. The germline CDR1 and CDR2 sequences are MNHNY and SVGAGI (reference sequence). Between the trimmed V and J ends, which lost 6 bases and 0 bases, there was a span of 9 bases. This CDR3 contains 14 residues. On this clone itself: Its specificity is not known.

Here the sequenced sample was PBMCs, taken around 30 days after intestinal transplant. This clonotype originated in a human patient who received an intestinal transplant, so some T cells may come from the graft donor. The chain combines TRBV6-6 with TRBJ1-3, with D hard to call. This CDR3 reads CASSLPASGNTIYF. CDR3 DNA: TGTGCCAGCAGCCTACCGGCCTCTGGAAACACCATATATTTT.